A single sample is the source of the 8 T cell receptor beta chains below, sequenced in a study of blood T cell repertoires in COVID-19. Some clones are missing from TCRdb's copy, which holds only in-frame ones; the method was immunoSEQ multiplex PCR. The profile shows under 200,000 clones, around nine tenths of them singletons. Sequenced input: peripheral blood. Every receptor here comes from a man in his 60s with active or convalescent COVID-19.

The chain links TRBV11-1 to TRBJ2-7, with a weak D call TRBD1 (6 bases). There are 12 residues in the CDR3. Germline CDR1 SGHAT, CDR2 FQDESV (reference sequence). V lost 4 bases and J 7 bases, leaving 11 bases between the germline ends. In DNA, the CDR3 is TGTGCCAGCAGCTCCAGGGGTAGGGAGCAGTACTTC. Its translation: CASSSRGREQYF.

The CDR3 nucleotides are TGCAGCGTTCTTAGCGGGGGGGGCTACAATGAGCAGTTCTTC. Translating it yields CSVLSGGGYNEQFF. The chain has TRBV29-1 and TRBJ2-1; TRBD2 matches 11 bases. Germline CDR1 reads SQVTM; CDR2 reads ANQGSEA. Trimming cost V 5 bases and J 3 bases; bases outside gene matches: 3. CDR3 size: 14 residues.

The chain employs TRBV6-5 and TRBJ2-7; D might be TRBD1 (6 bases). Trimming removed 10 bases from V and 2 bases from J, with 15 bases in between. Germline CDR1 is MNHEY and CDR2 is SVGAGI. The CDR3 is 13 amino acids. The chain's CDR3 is CATGGAGAYEQYF. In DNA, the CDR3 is TGTGCCACCGGCGGTGCAGGGGCCTACGAGCAGTACTTC.

CDR3 residues: CASSSRDRDEQYF. In DNA form, the CDR3 reads TGTGCCAGCAGCTCCCGGGACAGGGACGAGCAGTACTTC. V gene TRBV11-3 combines with J gene TRBJ2-7, with 9 bases fitting TRBD1. The V segment lost 4 bases and the J segment 5 bases; nucleotides outside the gene matches: 3. The CDR3 loop spans 13 amino acids. Germline CDR1 SGHNT, CDR2 YENEEA.

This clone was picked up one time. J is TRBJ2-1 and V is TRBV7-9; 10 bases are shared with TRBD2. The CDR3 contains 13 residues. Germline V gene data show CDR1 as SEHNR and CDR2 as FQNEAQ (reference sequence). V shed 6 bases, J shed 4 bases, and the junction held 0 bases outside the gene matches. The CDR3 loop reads CASRLAGYNEQFF. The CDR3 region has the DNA TGTGCCAGCAGACTAGCGGGGTACAATGAGCAGTTCTTC.

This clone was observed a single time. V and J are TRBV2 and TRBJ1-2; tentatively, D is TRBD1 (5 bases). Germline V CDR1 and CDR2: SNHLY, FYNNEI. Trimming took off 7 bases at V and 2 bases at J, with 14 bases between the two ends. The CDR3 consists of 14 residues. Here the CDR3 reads CASIIQTVNYGYTF. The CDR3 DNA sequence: TGTGCCAGCATCATACAGACAGTGAACTATGGCTACACCTTC. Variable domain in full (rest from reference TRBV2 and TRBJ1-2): EPEVTQTPSHQVTQMGQEVILRCVPISNHLYFYWYRQILGQKVEFLVSFYNNEISEKSEIFDDQFSVERPDGSNFTLKIRSTKLEDSAMYFCASIIQTVNYGYTFGSGTRLTVV.

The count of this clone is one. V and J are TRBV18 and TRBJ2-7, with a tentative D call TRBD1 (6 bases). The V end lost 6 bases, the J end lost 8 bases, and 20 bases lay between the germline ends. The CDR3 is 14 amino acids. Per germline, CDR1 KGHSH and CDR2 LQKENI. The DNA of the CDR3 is TGTGCCAGCTCCCTACTACGGGACACCGATCAGCAGTACTTC. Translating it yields CASSLLRDTDQQYF.

CDR3 in DNA: TGCAGTGCTAGTCGTCCAGGGGGAGCCTACAATGAGCAGTTCTTC. Its protein product is CSASRPGGAYNEQFF. The V and J genes are TRBV20-1 and TRBJ2-1; 7 bases are shared with TRBD1. The J segment lost 2 bases and the V segment lost 3 bases, leaving 7 bases of the junction unmatched. This CDR3 is 15 amino acids long. Germline CDR1 DFQATT, CDR2 SNEGSKA (reference sequence).